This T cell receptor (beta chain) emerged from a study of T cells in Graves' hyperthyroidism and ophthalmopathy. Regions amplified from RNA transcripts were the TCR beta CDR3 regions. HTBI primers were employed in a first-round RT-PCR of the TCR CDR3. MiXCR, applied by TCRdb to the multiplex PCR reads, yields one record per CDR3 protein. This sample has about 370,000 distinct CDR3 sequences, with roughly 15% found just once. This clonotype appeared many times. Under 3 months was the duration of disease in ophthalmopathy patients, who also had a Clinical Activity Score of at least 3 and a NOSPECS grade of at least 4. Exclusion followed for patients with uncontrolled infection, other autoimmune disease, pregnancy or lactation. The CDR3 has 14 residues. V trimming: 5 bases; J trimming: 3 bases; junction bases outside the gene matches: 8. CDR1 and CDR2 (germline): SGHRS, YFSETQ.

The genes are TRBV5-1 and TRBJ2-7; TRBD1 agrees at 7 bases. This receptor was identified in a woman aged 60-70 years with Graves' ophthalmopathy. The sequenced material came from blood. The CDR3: CASRRTGMGYEQYF. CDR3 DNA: TGCGCCAGCAGGAGGACAGGCATGGGCTACGAGCAGTACTTC. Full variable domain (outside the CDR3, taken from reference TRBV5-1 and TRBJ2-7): KAGVTQTPRYLIKTRGQQVTLSCSPISGHRSVSWYQQTPGQGLQFLFEYFSETQRNKGNFPGRFSGRQFSNSRSEMNVSTLELGDSALYLCASRRTGMGYEQYFGPGTRLTVT.